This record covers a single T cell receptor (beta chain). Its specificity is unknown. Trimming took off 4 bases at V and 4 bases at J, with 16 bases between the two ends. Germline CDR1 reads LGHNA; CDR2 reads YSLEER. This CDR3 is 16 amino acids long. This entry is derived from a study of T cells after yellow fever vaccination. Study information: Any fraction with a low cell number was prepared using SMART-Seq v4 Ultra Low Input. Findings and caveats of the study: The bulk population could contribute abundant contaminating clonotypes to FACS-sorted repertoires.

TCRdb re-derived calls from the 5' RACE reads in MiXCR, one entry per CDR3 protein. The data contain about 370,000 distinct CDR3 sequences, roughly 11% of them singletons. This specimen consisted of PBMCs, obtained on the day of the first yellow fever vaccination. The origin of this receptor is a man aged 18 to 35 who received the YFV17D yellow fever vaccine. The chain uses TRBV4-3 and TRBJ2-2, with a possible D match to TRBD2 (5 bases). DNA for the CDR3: TGCGCCAGCAGCCGCCTGGAGGTCCCGAGCACCGGGGAGCTGTTTTTT. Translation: CASSRLEVPSTGELFF.